This T cell receptor (beta chain) was captured by sequencing in a study of Graves' ophthalmopathy and Graves' hyperthyroidism. RNA transcripts were the template, and TCR beta CDR3 regions were amplified from them. HTBI primers served in a first-round RT-PCR, which a second-round multiplex PCR followed. MiXCR, applied by TCRdb to the multiplex PCR reads, yields one record per CDR3 protein. The repertoire holds roughly 300,000 distinct CDR3 sequences, with 17% as singletons. V was pared by 2 bases and J by 2 bases, with 13 bases between. This CDR3 is built from 16 residues. In germline, CDR1 is MNHNS, CDR2 SASEGT. This clonotype was observed many times.

The material sequenced was peripheral blood. The TCR sequence derives from an adult man with Graves' ophthalmopathy. The chain combines TRBV6-1 with TRBJ1-5, with D unclear. CDR3 region: CASSEFGVVGNQPQHF. DNA for the CDR3: TGTGCCAGCAGTGAATTTGGGGTTGTTGGCAATCAGCCCCAGCATTTT.